The 27 T cell receptor beta chains given below trace back to one sample, sequenced in a study of T cell clonotyping in hematopoietic cell transplantation. The assay was immunoSEQ multiplex PCR, and TCRdb's table has in-frame clones only and misses some. There are some 29,000 clones in the sample; over 60% occur only once, and under 7% lies in the top ten. The sample's time point: recipient sample about 28 days before transplant, after cytoreduction. The starting material was peripheral blood mononuclear cells, obtained before stem cell transplant. The source is a woman in her 30s with chronic myeloid leukemia. Some clones in this sample may be carry-over from other donors' samples.

The rearrangement uses TRBV30 and TRBJ2-1; no reliable D call. The V gene's germline CDR1 is GTSNPN and CDR2 SVGIG (reference sequence). There are 10 residues in the CDR3. V dropped 5 bases and J dropped 7 bases, with 6 bases sitting between them. The CDR3 DNA sequence: TGTGCCTGGGGGGAAAATGAGCAGTTCTTC. This codes for CAWGENEQFF.

The rearrangement links TRBV7-2 to TRBJ1-5; D perhaps matches TRBD1 (6 bases). Trimming took off 4 bases at V and 4 bases at J, with 14 bases between the two ends. The germline CDR1 and CDR2 sequences are SGHTA and FQGNSA. This CDR3 spans 15 amino acids. CDR3 protein: CASSSQSGENQPQHF. The CDR3 DNA follows: TGTGCCAGCAGCTCACAGTCAGGGGAGAATCAGCCCCAGCATTTT.

The V and J genes are TRBV13 and TRBJ2-1; D is uncertain. Germline V gene data show CDR1 as PRHDT and CDR2 as FYEKMQ (reference sequence). The CDR3 consists of 12 residues. V was trimmed by 2 bases and J by 4 bases, leaving 3 bases between them. The CDR3 DNA is TGTGCCAGCAGCTTATCTTACAATGAGCAGTTCTTC. It specifies CASSLSYNEQFF.

V gene TRBV5-4 combines with J gene TRBJ1-2; 7 bases line up with TRBD1. Germline loops: CDR1 SGHNT, CDR2 YYREEE (reference sequence). The CDR3 has 13 residues. V was clipped by 5 bases and J by 3 bases; unmatched bases: 4. The CDR3 DNA reads as TGTGCCAGCAGGCGTGGGACAGACTATGGCTACACCTTC. The encoded protein is CASRRGTDYGYTF.

The rearrangement links TRBV11-3 to TRBJ1-1; D unresolved. The CDR3 spans 13 residues. The germline V gene encodes CDR1 SGHNT and CDR2 YENEEA. The V end lost 3 bases, the J end lost 0 bases, and 5 bases lay between the germline ends. CDR3 residues: CASSFEVNTEAFF. Here the CDR3 DNA reads TGTGCCAGCAGCTTCGAAGTGAACACTGAAGCTTTCTTT.

The table lists this clone with a count of one. The chain employs TRBV2 and TRBJ2-7; TRBD1 is a possible D gene (5 bases). Germline CDR1 reads SNHLY; CDR2 reads FYNNEI. V lost 1 base and J 0 bases, leaving 10 bases between the germline ends. CDR3 length: 15 amino acids. The CDR3 sequence is CASSEEWGHSYEQYF. In DNA form, the CDR3 reads TGTGCCAGCAGTGAAGAGTGGGGCCACTCCTACGAGCAGTACTTC. Full variable domain (remainder filled in from reference TRBV2 and TRBJ2-7): EPEVTQTPSHQVTQMGQEVILRCVPISNHLYFYWYRQILGQKVEFLVSFYNNEISEKSEIFDDQFSVERPDGSNFTLKIRSTKLEDSAMYFCASSEEWGHSYEQYFGPGTRLTVT.

The rearrangement links TRBV4-3 to TRBJ2-3; D is ambiguous. The germline V gene has CDR1 LGHNA and CDR2 YSLEER. V was cut by 0 bases and J by 5 bases, with 6 bases left in between. The CDR3 has 13 residues. CDR3 residues: CASSQDLGDTQYF. The DNA of the CDR3 is TGCGCCAGCAGCCAAGATCTGGGAGATACGCAGTATTTT.

The rearrangement joins TRBV4-3 to TRBJ1-1, with D uncertain. The CDR3 has 14 residues. Germline V gene data show CDR1 as LGHNA and CDR2 as YSLEER. V lost 1 base and J 5 bases, leaving 11 bases between the germline ends. CDR3 in amino acids: CASSQAQRSTEAFF. Written as DNA, the CDR3 is TGCGCCAGCAGCCAAGCTCAACGGAGTACTGAAGCTTTCTTT.

The chain recombines TRBV5-8 with TRBJ2-2; TRBD1 matches at 8 bases. The CDR3 spans 16 residues. The ends lost 4 bases at V and 3 bases at J; junction bases unmatched: 8. The germline V gene has CDR1 SGHTS and CDR2 YDEGEE. The CDR3 loop is CASSAGTGIDTGELFF. CDR3 sequence (DNA): TGTGCCAGCAGCGCGGGGACAGGTATAGACACCGGGGAGCTGTTTTTT.

This clone was found once. The chain employs TRBV2 and TRBJ1-6; 9 bases fit TRBD1. The length of the CDR3 is 17 residues. The V gene end was trimmed by 2 bases and the J gene end by 6 bases; junction bases not matched to a gene: 8. The germline V gene encodes CDR1 SNHLY and CDR2 FYNNEI. The CDR3 DNA sequence: TGTGCCAGCAGTGAACACAGGGGGCTCCAGTTTAATTCACCCCTCCACTTT. Amino acids: CASSEHRGLQFNSPLHF.

The DNA for the CDR3 is TGTGCCAGCATCAGGGGGCCGCCTTACAATGAGCAGTTCTTC. It is translated as CASIRGPPYNEQFF. J is TRBJ2-1 and V is TRBV2; 8 nucleotides align to TRBD1. Germline lookup yields CDR1 SNHLY and CDR2 FYNNEI. The V segment lost 7 bases and the J segment 4 bases; nucleotides outside the gene matches: 6. The CDR3 has 14 amino acids.

This chain uses TRBV5-1 with TRBJ2-5; D unresolved. The CDR3 length is 13 residues. With 4 bases removed from V and 2 bases from J, the gap between germline ends came to 9 bases. Germline V CDR1 and CDR2: SGHRS, YFSETQ. CDR3 residues: CASSPNPQETQYF. Written as DNA, the CDR3 is TGCGCCAGCAGCCCCAACCCACAAGAGACCCAGTACTTC.

This rearrangement joins TRBV5-8 to TRBJ2-5; tentatively, D is TRBD1 (6 bases). CDR1 and CDR2 (germline): SGHTS, YDEGEE. The CDR3 runs to 12 residues. V lost 8 bases to trimming and J lost 7 bases, with 15 bases between them. CDR3 amino acids: CASTGPRGTQYF. The CDR3 DNA follows: TGTGCCAGTACCGGGCCCAGGGGGACCCAGTACTTC. The variable domain in full, completed from reference TRBV5-8 and TRBJ2-5, reads EAGVTQSPTHLIKTRGQQATLRCSPISGHTSVYWYQQALGLGLQFLLWYDEGEERNRGNFPPRFSGRQFPNYSSELNVNALELEDSALYLCASTGPRGTQYFGPGTRLLVL.

The chain recombines TRBV5-6 with TRBJ1-2; a weak D match, TRBD1 (6 bases). Looked up from germline, CDR1 is SGHDT and CDR2 is YYEEEE. Deletions cut 6 bases from V and 1 base from J, with 13 bases between. CDR3 length: 14 amino acids. The CDR3 bases are TGTGCCAGCATGGAAAGGGGGATTAACTATGGCTACACCTTC. This translates into CASMERGINYGYTF.

This clone appeared a few times. In DNA, the CDR3 is TGTGCCAGCAGCTCTCGAGGCGGGACAGGGCTGCAATATGGCTACACCTTC. This sequence encodes CASSSRGGTGLQYGYTF. The chain combines TRBV7-2 with TRBJ1-2; 9 bases agree with TRBD1. Germline-derived CDR1 and CDR2 are SGHTA and FQGNSA. J lost 5 bases, V lost 4 bases, and 14 bases had no gene match. CDR3 length: 17 residues.

The table lists this clone with a few counts. This rearrangement joins TRBV4-1 to TRBJ1-1; D not certain. The V gene's germline CDR1 is MGHRA and CDR2 YSYEKL. With 3 bases removed from V and 5 bases from J, the gap between germline ends came to 7 bases. This CDR3 comprises 12 residues. CDR3 amino acids: CASSHGGTEAFF. Here the CDR3 DNA reads TGCGCCAGCAGCCACGGAGGGACTGAAGCTTTCTTT.

V and J are TRBV2 and TRBJ2-7, with TRBD1 matching 10 bases. J lost 5 bases, V lost 6 bases, and 10 bases had no gene match. Germline loops: CDR1 SNHLY, CDR2 FYNNEI. The CDR3 spans 15 residues. CDR3 sequence reads: CASRDPRTGGHEQYF. The CDR3, as DNA: TGTGCCAGCAGGGACCCGCGGACAGGGGGTCACGAGCAGTACTTC.

V usage is TRBV7-2 and J usage is TRBJ2-3; D gene ambiguous. CDR1 and CDR2 from the germline V gene are SGHTA and FQGNSA. V lost 4 bases to trimming and J lost 2 bases, with 7 bases between them. This CDR3 contains 13 residues. The CDR3 coding sequence is TGTGCCAGCAGCTCACGACTCACAGATACGCAGTATTTT. Amino acid sequence: CASSSRLTDTQYF.

The chain employs TRBV19 and TRBJ2-1, with 7 positions matching TRBD2. The CDR3 consists of 17 residues. CDR1 and CDR2 from the germline V gene are LNHDA and SQIVND (reference sequence). Trimming at V came to 5 bases and at J to 0 bases, leaving 10 bases not matched to a gene. CDR3 protein: CASSPLAGETSYNEQFF. The CDR3 bases are TGTGCCAGTAGTCCCCTTGCGGGGGAGACCTCCTACAATGAGCAGTTCTTC.

This clone occurred a few times. The chain recombines TRBV4-1 with TRBJ2-3; 7 bases agree with TRBD2. V lost 0 bases, J lost 6 bases, and 3 bases stayed unmatched. The CDR3 length is 14 residues. CDR1 and CDR2 (germline): MGHRA, YSYEKL. The CDR3 nucleotides are TGCGCCAGCAGCCAAGAGGGAGGGGCGGATACGCAGTATTTT. It codes for CASSQEGGADTQYF.

V is TRBV11-2 and J is TRBJ1-2; possible D gene TRBD1, 6 bases. Germline CDR1 is SGHAT and CDR2 is FQNNGV. V lost 2 bases, J lost 3 bases, and 16 bases lay in between. The CDR3 is 16 amino acids. The CDR3 loop reads CASSLQRDIDYYGYTF. In DNA, the CDR3 is TGTGCCAGCAGCTTACAGAGGGACATTGACTACTATGGCTACACCTTC.

The J gene is TRBJ2-7, the V gene TRBV6-5, with no clear D. The V end lost 0 bases, the J end lost 4 bases, and 7 bases lay between the germline ends. Germline CDR1 is MNHEY and CDR2 is SVGAGI. This CDR3 comprises 13 residues. CDR3 nucleotide sequence: TGTGCCAGCAGTTACTCGCATGCTTACGAGCAGTACTTC. Its translation: CASSYSHAYEQYF.

This chain uses TRBV7-8 with TRBJ2-2; possibly TRBD1 for D (6 bases). Per germline, CDR1 SGHVS and CDR2 FQNEAQ. The CDR3 loop spans 17 amino acids. V was shortened by 5 bases and J by 4 bases, with 20 bases between the two germline ends. CDR3 in DNA: TGTGCCAGCAGCCCATTAGTGGACAGTGTAGGCACCGGGGAGCTGTTTTTT. This translates into CASSPLVDSVGTGELFF.

The V and J genes are TRBV19 and TRBJ2-1; TRBD2 agrees at 11 bases. CDR3 length equals 15 residues. Trimming removed 6 bases from V and 4 bases from J; junction bases left unmatched: 5. Per germline, CDR1 LNHDA and CDR2 SQIVND (reference sequence). The CDR3 sequence: CASSLSGGDYNEQFF. The CDR3, as DNA: TGTGCCAGTAGCCTTAGCGGGGGGGATTACAATGAGCAGTTCTTC.

This clone has a single count. CDR3 nucleotides: TGTGCCTGGGCCTCTGGAAACACCATATATTTT. Translating gives CAWASGNTIYF. The gene calls are TRBV30 and TRBJ1-3, with D hard to call. Germline V gene data show CDR1 as GTSNPN and CDR2 as SVGIG (reference sequence). This CDR3 comprises 11 residues. V was trimmed by 5 bases and J by 0 bases, leaving 2 bases between them.

The rearrangement uses TRBV6-1 and TRBJ1-1; weak D call: TRBD1 (6 bases). From germline, CDR1 is MNHNS and CDR2 SASEGT. V shed 4 bases and J shed 0 bases, with 21 bases lying between them. CDR3 length: 18 residues. The CDR3, as DNA: TGTGCCAGCAGTGGGCTACCACAGGGTCTGGGGATGAACACTGAAGCTTTCTTT. Residues: CASSGLPQGLGMNTEAFF.

The chain couples TRBV6-5 to TRBJ1-2; D possibly corresponds to TRBD1 (5 bases). The length of the CDR3 is 14 residues. The germline gives CDR1 MNHEY, CDR2 SVGAGI. V dropped 0 bases and J dropped 5 bases, with 10 bases sitting between them. The chain's CDR3 is CASSYSQGGYGYTF. CDR3 coding DNA: TGTGCCAGCAGTTACTCTCAGGGTGGATATGGCTACACCTTC.